This is a list of T cell receptor beta chains from one sample in a study of cytomegalovirus exposure and HLA in healthy donors. Profiled with immunoSEQ multiplex PCR; TCRdb holds only in-frame clones, not every one. The sample lists 120,000 or so clones, roughly 80% occurring once. Source material: PBMCs. Source of these receptors: a man aged 18 to 29 in good health and CMV-seronegative. Both conserved end residues are part of each CDR3. The D gene is left open where the match is weak. The size entry is marked missing in some rows and otherwise reads once, few, many or a size class.

>TRBV19|TRBJ1-1|few|TRBD1
TGTGCCAGTAGTAAGGACAGGGCTAGCTCCACTGAAGCTTTCTTT
CASSKDRASSTEAFF
>TRBV27|TRBJ1-2|.|.
TGTGCCAGCAGTTTATCAGGGGTCTATGGCTACACCTTC
CASSLSGVYGYTF
>TRBV15|TRBJ1-3|.|TRBD1
TGTGCCACCAGCAGAGCGACAGGGATCCCCTCTGGAAACACCATATATTTT
CATSRATGIPSGNTIYF
>TRBV28|TRBJ1-2|.|TRBD1
TGTGCCAGCAGTAAACAGGGGGAAGGCTACACCTTC
CASSKQGEGYTF
>TRBV16|TRBJ1-2|.|.
TGTGCCAGCAGCCTTGACGGCCCTAGACCGTCCTATGGCTACACCTTC
CASSLDGPRPSYGYTF
>TRBV5-1|TRBJ2-4|.|TRBD1
TGCGCCTCGGACAGGGCGGACATTCAGTACTTC
CASDRADIQYF
>TRBV12-5|TRBJ2-3|.|TRBD2
TGTGCTAGTGGTTTGGCCTCCCTAGCGGGGGCCGGCACAGATACGCAGTATTTT
CASGLASLAGAGTDTQYF
>TRBV6-5|TRBJ2-3|.|TRBD2
TGTGCCAGCAGTGAGCGGGGGCTAGATACGCAGTATTTT
CASSERGLDTQYF
>TRBV9|TRBJ2-3|.|.
TGTGCCAGCAGCTCCCGGGGGGCCTGGGGCACAGATACGCAGTATTTT
CASSSRGAWGTDTQYF
>TRBV29-1|TRBJ1-2|.|TRBD1
TGCAGCGTCGACGACAGGGGCCTCTATGGCTACACCTTC
CSVDDRGLYGYTF
>TRBV7-9|TRBJ1-1|few|.
TGTGCCAGCAGCTTAGGTGGCGGGGCTTTCTTT
CASSLGGGAFF
>TRBV2|TRBJ2-7|.|TRBD2
TGTGCCAGCAGCTTCGGACTAGCGGGGGCCTACGAGCAGTACTTC
CASSFGLAGAYEQYF
>TRBV7-3|TRBJ1-2|.|TRBD1
TGTGCCAGCAGTCTAGACAGGGCCTATGGCTACACCTTC
CASSLDRAYGYTF
>TRBV6-5|TRBJ2-7|.|TRBD2
TGTGCCACTAGCGGGGTCTACGAGCAGTACTTC
CATSGVYEQYF
>TRBV10-3|TRBJ1-2|.|.
TGTGCCATCAGTGACCTCGGGGGGGCAGACGGCTACACCTTC
CAISDLGGADGYTF